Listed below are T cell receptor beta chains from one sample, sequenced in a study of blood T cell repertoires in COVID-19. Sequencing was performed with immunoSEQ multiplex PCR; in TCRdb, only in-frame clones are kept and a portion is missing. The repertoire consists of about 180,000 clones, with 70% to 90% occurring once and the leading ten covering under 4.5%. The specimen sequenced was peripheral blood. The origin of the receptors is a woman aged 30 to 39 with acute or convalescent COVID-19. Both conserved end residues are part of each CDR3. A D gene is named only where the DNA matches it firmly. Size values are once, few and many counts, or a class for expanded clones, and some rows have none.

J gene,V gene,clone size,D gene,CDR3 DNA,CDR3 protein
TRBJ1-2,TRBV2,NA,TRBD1,TGTGCCAGCAGTGAAGGGTGGACAGGTGCTAACTATGGCTACACCTTC,CASSEGWTGANYGYTF
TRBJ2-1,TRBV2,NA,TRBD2,TGTGCCAGCAGTGAAGCGCTAGCGGGAGGTAGGAATGAGCAGTTCTTC,CASSEALAGGRNEQFF
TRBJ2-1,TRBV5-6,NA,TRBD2,TGTGCCAGCAGAGCGGGGTATAATGAGCAGTTCTTC,CASRAGYNEQFF
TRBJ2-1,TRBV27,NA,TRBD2,TGTGCCAGCAGCTACCACCTAGCGGGAGGCAGGTCTGGTGAGCAGTTCTTC,CASSYHLAGGRSGEQFF
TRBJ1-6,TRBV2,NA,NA,TGTGCCAGCTCCTCCACCCTAAATTCACCCCTCCACTTT,CASSSTLNSPLHF
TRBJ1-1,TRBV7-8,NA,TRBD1,TGTGCCAGCAGACTCCTACAGGGGGCGAGGGCGGCTGAAGCTTTCTTT,CASRLLQGARAAEAFF
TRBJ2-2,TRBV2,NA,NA,TGTGCCAGCCTCAGAGGCAGCACCGGGGAGCTGTTTTTT,CASLRGSTGELFF
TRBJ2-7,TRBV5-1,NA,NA,TGCGCCAGCGAAAACGGCTACGAGCAGTACTTC,CASENGYEQYF
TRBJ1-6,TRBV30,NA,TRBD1,TGTGCCTGGAGTAGGGGACAGGTGAATTCACCCCTCCACTTT,CAWSRGQVNSPLHF
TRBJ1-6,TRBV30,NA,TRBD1,TGTGCCTGGAGCTCGACAGGGGGGAATAATTCACCCCTCCACTTT,CAWSSTGGNNSPLHF
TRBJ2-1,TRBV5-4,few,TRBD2,TGTGCCAGCAGCTTGGCTAGCGGGATGAATGAGCAGTTCTTC,CASSLASGMNEQFF
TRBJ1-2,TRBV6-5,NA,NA,TGTGCCAGCACGGACAGTTCTAACTATGGCTACACCTTC,CASTDSSNYGYTF
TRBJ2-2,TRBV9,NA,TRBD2,TGTGCCAGCAGCGTAGCCCCAGTGGCGGGAGGGCCCACCGGGGAGCTGTTTTTT,CASSVAPVAGGPTGELFF
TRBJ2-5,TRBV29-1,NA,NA,TGCGGCGCTCAGACCGGGGAGACCCAGTACTTC,CGAQTGETQYF
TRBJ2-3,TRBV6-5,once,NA,TGTGCCAGTAGCCGGGGGGCGGGCGCAGATACGCAGTATTTT,CASSRGAGADTQYF
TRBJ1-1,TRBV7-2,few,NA,TGTGCCAGCACCACAGAATCGGAAGCTTTCTTT,CASTTESEAFF
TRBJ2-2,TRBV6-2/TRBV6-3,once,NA,TGTGCCAGCAGTTACTACGCCAGCGGGGAGCTGTTTTTT,CASSYYASGELFF
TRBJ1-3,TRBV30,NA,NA,TGTGCCTGGAGCCTTTCAAGGAGCTCTGGAAACACCATATATTTT,CAWSLSRSSGNTIYF
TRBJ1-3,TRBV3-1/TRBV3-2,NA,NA,TGTGCCAGCAAAGAGAGGAGCTCTGGAAACACCATATATTTT,CASKERSSGNTIYF
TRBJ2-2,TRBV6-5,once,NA,TGTGCCAGCAAAACAGTTAGACCCGGGGAGCTGTTTTTT,CASKTVRPGELFF
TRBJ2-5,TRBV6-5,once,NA,TGTGCCAGCAGTTACTCCGGGTCGGAGACCCAGTACTTC,CASSYSGSETQYF
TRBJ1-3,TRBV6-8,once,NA,TGTGCCAGGGGCTGTGAAGAAAACACCATATATTTT,CARGCEENTIYF
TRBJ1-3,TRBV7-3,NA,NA,TGTGCCAGCAGCCAGAAAATGGACACCATATATTTT,CASSQKMDTIYF
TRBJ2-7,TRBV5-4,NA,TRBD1,TGTGCCAGCAGCTTTCGGGACAGTTACGAGCAGTACTTC,CASSFRDSYEQYF